The sequence of this T cell receptor beta chain was determined in a study of blood T cell repertoires in COVID-19. Study-level information: Donors in the United States, Italy and Spain gave samples during acute or convalescent COVID-19.

Source study methods: Reference gene primer amplification gave nucleated cell count estimates. Repertoires were generated with immunoSEQ multiplex PCR, while TCRdb's copy carries only in-frame clones and drops some. That table furnishes V, J and clone size, whereas the DNA furnished D and trimming. Among 68,000 or so clones, over 60% were seen once, and the ten largest hold approximately 23%. Sequencing used peripheral blood. The TCR was taken from a human donor in a cohort sampled during active COVID-19.

The CDR3 is CASSISLAGGPSETQYF. The CDR3, as DNA: TGTGCCAGTAGTATTTCACTAGCGGGAGGGCCGTCGGAGACCCAGTACTTC. This chain connects TRBV19 to TRBJ2-5, with TRBD2 matching 13 bases. Germline CDR1 is LNHDA and CDR2 is SQIVND (reference sequence). The CDR3 loop spans 17 amino acids. V shed 3 bases, J shed 5 bases, and the junction held 9 bases outside the gene matches.